This T cell receptor (beta chain) comes out of a study of T cells in Graves' hyperthyroidism and ophthalmopathy. Investigators excluded patients with uncontrolled infection, other autoimmune disease, pregnancy or lactation. Each 10 ml fresh peripheral blood draw supplied the PBMCs. General study findings and limits: Most clonotypes expanded in thyroid above 0.001 were likewise present in blood.

The TCR beta CDR3 regions underwent amplification using RNA transcripts as the source. Using the HTBI primer set, a first-round RT-PCR was run on the TCR CDR3. From the multiplex PCR reads, TCRdb called clonotypes with MiXCR, one entry per CDR3 protein. Of 470,000 or so distinct CDR3 sequences listed, about a fifth were seen once; the top ten hold roughly 29%. Germline V gives CDR1 MNHEY, CDR2 SMNVEV (reference sequence). This CDR3 has 15 amino acids. V lost 3 bases to trimming and J lost 7 bases, with 18 bases between them. This clonotype was picked up many times. What it recognizes is unknown. The sequencing sample was made of blood. The gene calls are TRBV27 and TRBJ1-2, with D possibly TRBD1 on 5 matching bases. The clonotype comes from a young man with Graves' hyperthyroidism. The CDR3 nucleotides read TGTGCCAGCAGTTTTTCAGCTGTGGGACCGTTTGGCTACACCTTC. This translates into CASSFSAVGPFGYTF.